The rows below give T cell receptor beta chains drawn from one sample of a study of blood T cell repertoires in COVID-19. This table comes from immunoSEQ multiplex PCR, and its TCRdb copy is limited to in-frame clones, with some not included. The sample lists around 200,000 clones, about 87% occurring once. The specimen sequenced was PBMCs or T cells enriched from blood (not recorded which). The receptors stem from a man aged 25-40 years who had recovered from COVID-19. CDR3s include the opening cysteine and the closing phenylalanine or tryptophan. A D gene is named only where the DNA matches it firmly. Size is stated for part of the rows, as once, few or many counts, or as a class when the clone is expanded.

j_call v_call d_call clone_size cdr3_nt cdr3_aa
TRBJ1-2 TRBV19 TRBD1 NA TGTGCCAGTAACCCCTCACACTCCTGGACAGGACCTAACTATGGCTACACCTTC CASNPSHSWTGPNYGYTF
TRBJ2-1 TRBV10-2 TRBD2 NA TGCGCCAGCGGGACTAGCGGGAGTGGTGAGCAGTTCTTC CASGTSGSGEQFF
TRBJ2-1 TRBV3-1/TRBV3-2 NA NA TGTGCCAGCAGCCAAGATAGGGGGTCTGAGCAGTTCTTC CASSQDRGSEQFF
TRBJ2-7 TRBV27 TRBD2 once TGTGCCAGCACCCTGACTAGCGGGCCTACGAGCTCCTACGAGCAGTACTTC CASTLTSGPTSSYEQYF
TRBJ2-5 TRBV14 NA NA TGTGCCAGCAGCCAATTTGCGGGGCGAGAGACCCAGTACTTC CASSQFAGRETQYF
TRBJ1-2 TRBV5-4 TRBD1 NA TGTGCCAGCAGCATGCAGGGGGCCAACTATGGCTACACCTTC CASSMQGANYGYTF
TRBJ2-1 TRBV5-1 TRBD2 NA TGCGCCAGCAGCCCACGCTGGACTAGCGGGGGGGACAATGAGCAGTTCTTC CASSPRWTSGGDNEQFF
TRBJ2-2 TRBV15 NA NA TGTGCCACCAGCCCTAACATCCTAGTGAACACCGGGGAGCTGTTTTTT CATSPNILVNTGELFF
TRBJ1-5 TRBV11-2 NA once TGTGCCAGCAGCTGGACAGACAATCAGCCCCAGCATTTT CASSWTDNQPQHF
TRBJ1-2 TRBV28 NA NA TGTGCCAGCAGTTTAGGGTTACTAATAATCTCGGGGGGCTACACCTTC CASSLGLLIISGGYTF
TRBJ1-5 TRBV7-2 TRBD1 few TGTGCCAGCAGCTTAGACAGGGGAGGTAAGCAGCCCCAGCATTTT CASSLDRGGKQPQHF
TRBJ2-1 TRBV7-9 NA NA TGTGCCAGCAGCTTACGTGCGGGCGGCTCCTACAATGAGCAGTTCTTC CASSLRAGGSYNEQFF
TRBJ1-4 TRBV7-2 NA NA TGTGCCAGCAGCTTAGTTACGGGTTCTAATGAAAAACTGTTTTTT CASSLVTGSNEKLFF
TRBJ1-5 TRBV10-3 TRBD1 NA TGTGCCATCAGTGAGTCAATGTTAGGACAGGGGAGCAATCAGCCCCAGCATTTT CAISESMLGQGSNQPQHF
TRBJ2-3 TRBV24-1 TRBD1 NA TGTGCCACCAGAGGACCAGGGGGCAGGGCAGATACGCAGTATTTT CATRGPGGRADTQYF
TRBJ1-4 TRBV10-2 NA once TGCGCCAGCAGTGATCGGGGTCGGGTTAATGAAAAACTGTTTTTT CASSDRGRVNEKLFF
TRBJ2-3 TRBV30 NA NA TGTGCCTGGAGTGTATCGGTCAGGGGAACAGATACGCAGTATTTT CAWSVSVRGTDTQYF
TRBJ1-5 TRBV3-1/TRBV3-2 NA NA TGTGCCAGCAGCCAAGATTTGAGTGGAGGGCAGCCCCAGCATTTT CASSQDLSGGQPQHF
TRBJ1-5 TRBV24-1 NA few TGTGCCACCAGTGACGGGATTTATAGCAATCAGCCCCAGCATTTT CATSDGIYSNQPQHF
TRBJ2-1 TRBV4-1 TRBD1 NA TGCGCCAGCAGCACTCCGACAGGGTTGAATGAGCAGTTCTTC CASSTPTGLNEQFF
TRBJ2-7 TRBV2 NA NA TGTGCCAGCAGGACGATCCGGGACAACTACGAGCAGTACTTC CASRTIRDNYEQYF
TRBJ2-7 TRBV9 TRBD2 NA TGTGCCAGCAGCGTATTCTACGCGACTAGCGTAGCCTACGAGCAGTACTTC CASSVFYATSVAYEQYF
TRBJ1-2 TRBV30 NA NA TGTGCCTGGAGAGTTTCCACGGGGTCCTATGACTACACCTTC CAWRVSTGSYDYTF
TRBJ2-5 TRBV18 TRBD2 NA TGTGCCAGCTCACCACTAGCGGGAGACCAAGAGACCCAGTACTTC CASSPLAGDQETQYF
TRBJ2-7 TRBV30 TRBD2 NA TGTGCCTGGAGTTACGGGACTAGCTGGGAGCAGTACTTC CAWSYGTSWEQYF
TRBJ2-2 TRBV29-1 TRBD2 once TGCAGCACCCGGACTAGCGGGAGTAGCGGGGAGCTGTTTTTT CSTRTSGSSGELFF
TRBJ2-5 TRBV14 TRBD1 NA TGTGCCAGCAGCCCCCGACAGGGTTACCAAGAGACCCAGTACTTC CASSPRQGYQETQYF
TRBJ2-7 TRBV6-5 NA NA TGTGCCAGCAGTTACTCGCTACAGGGAGGGACCTACGAGCAGTACTTC CASSYSLQGGTYEQYF
TRBJ1-2 TRBV7-9 TRBD1 NA TGTGCCAGCAGCTTAGCGAGTGGGACAGGGGGTCGGAATGGCTACACCTTC CASSLASGTGGRNGYTF
TRBJ1-1 TRBV7-8 NA NA TGTGCCAGCAGCTTAACATTCATCTTTCCTGAAGCTTTCTTT CASSLTFIFPEAFF
TRBJ1-2 TRBV19 TRBD1 NA TGTGCCAGTAGGGGAACAGGGGGCGCAAGAAATGGCTACACCTTC CASRGTGGARNGYTF
TRBJ2-1 TRBV28 TRBD1 NA TGTGCCAGCAGTGGGGACAGGCCCTACTACAATGAGCAGTTCTTC CASSGDRPYYNEQFF
TRBJ2-7 TRBV19 NA NA TGTGCCAGTAAGAGGGAGCACGAGCAGTACTTC CASKREHEQYF
TRBJ2-7 TRBV19 NA NA TGTGCCAGTAGTATACGTCGCGGCTTCTCCTACGAGCAGTACTTC CASSIRRGFSYEQYF
TRBJ1-6 TRBV5-6 NA NA TGTGCCAGCAGCTCATCGGGACTCGGTGGTAATTCACCCCTCCACTTT CASSSSGLGGNSPLHF
TRBJ2-2 TRBV10-3 TRBD2 NA TGTGCCATCAGGACTAGCGGGAGAGGAGGGACCGGGGAGCTGTTTTTT CAIRTSGRGGTGELFF
TRBJ1-3 TRBV27 NA NA TGTGCCAGCAGTTTGGGAGAACCTGGAAACACCATATATTTT CASSLGEPGNTIYF
TRBJ1-6 TRBV20-1 TRBD1 once TGCAGTGCTAGTCCGGGGACAGGGCAGGACCCACCGCCACCCCTCCACTTT CSASPGTGQDPPPPLHF
TRBJ1-6 TRBV11-2 NA NA TGTGCCAGCAGCTTAGCCAGGGGAGTAAATAATTCACCCCTCCACTTT CASSLARGVNNSPLHF
TRBJ2-1 TRBV5-4 NA NA TGTGCCAGCACCGCGGAGCGTTTCGACAATGAGCAGTTCTTC CASTAERFDNEQFF
TRBJ1-6 TRBV9 TRBD1 NA TGTGCCAGCAGCGTAGAGGACAGGCCTTTTTTTTCACCCCTCCACTTT CASSVEDRPFFSPLHF
TRBJ2-2 TRBV19 TRBD2 NA TGTGCCAGTAGTATCCGGGGGGCCGGGGAGCTGTTTTTT CASSIRGAGELFF
TRBJ1-2 TRBV28 NA NA TGTGCCAGCGAACCACCCCCAGACAGCCCCAACTATGGCTACACCTTC CASEPPPDSPNYGYTF
TRBJ1-2 TRBV6-5 NA NA TGTGCCAGCAGTTACTCGCGCCTCCGGGGATATGGCTACACCTTC CASSYSRLRGYGYTF
TRBJ1-2 TRBV4-1 NA NA TGCGCCAGCAGCCAAGTGGAGGGAGTGGGTGGCTACACCTTC CASSQVEGVGGYTF
TRBJ2-4 TRBV7-2 NA NA TGTGCCAGCAGCTTGCCCCAGGCCCTAAAAATTCAGTACTTC CASSLPQALKIQYF
TRBJ2-2 TRBV24-1 NA NA TGTGCCACCAGTGCCCGAGGACAGATCACCGGGGAGCTGTTTTTT CATSARGQITGELFF
TRBJ2-1 TRBV20-1 NA NA TGCAGTGCTAGTCCCTGGGTCGACCGGGGGGAGCAGTTCTTC CSASPWVDRGEQFF
TRBJ2-3 TRBV29-1 NA NA TGCAGCGTTCATTTACCAGGGGACCGACATACGCAGTATTTT CSVHLPGDRHTQYF
TRBJ2-7 TRBV15 TRBD1 NA TGTGCCACCAGCCCTTCGCCCGACAGGGGCTCCTACGAGCAGTACTTC CATSPSPDRGSYEQYF
TRBJ1-5 TRBV18 TRBD1 NA TGTGCCAGCTCACCCGGACAGGGGTTGCAGCCCCAGCATTTT CASSPGQGLQPQHF
TRBJ2-1 TRBV7-9 TRBD2 NA TGTGCCAGCAGCCCGGGACCTAGCGGGGGGGATTCCTACAATGAGCAGTTCTTC CASSPGPSGGDSYNEQFF
TRBJ2-2 TRBV5-3 TRBD2 NA TGTGCCAGAAGCTGGACTCGGCGGGGGGTAACCGGGGAGCTGTTTTTT CARSWTRRGVTGELFF
TRBJ2-2 TRBV27 NA NA TGTGCCAGCAGCCGCGTAAGCGGGGAGCTGTTTTTT CASSRVSGELFF
TRBJ1-2 TRBV6-5 TRBD1 NA TGTGCCAGCAGGCCGGGACAGGGGAATGGCTACACCTTC CASRPGQGNGYTF
TRBJ2-7 TRBV7-2 TRBD2 NA TGTGCCAGCAGCCGGGGAGGGCTAGAAACCTACGAGCAGTACTTC CASSRGGLETYEQYF
TRBJ1-1 TRBV15 NA NA TGTGCCACCAGCAGGCAGGACACCAGGAACACTGAAGCTTTCTTT CATSRQDTRNTEAFF
TRBJ1-4 TRBV7-9 NA NA TGTGCCAGCAGCTTATTGGTTTTGCGGGCCACTAATGAAAAACTGTTTTTT CASSLLVLRATNEKLFF
TRBJ1-1 TRBV28 NA NA TGTGCCAGCAGTTTAGAGGGAACTGAAGCTTTCTTT CASSLEGTEAFF
TRBJ1-5 TRBV5-4 NA NA TGTGCCAGCAGCTTTGCAGGGCAGCCCCAGCATTTT CASSFAGQPQHF